Sequencing of this T cell receptor (beta chain) was carried out in a study of technical replicates of blood from a few donors. Details on this clone: The same CDR3 can be traced to other DNA sequences in this sample.

Profiling relied on immunoSEQ multiplex PCR, and the TCRdb table lists in-frame clones only, not all of them. The table records 11,000 to 15,000 clones, approximately 86% of them present only once. This clonotype was sampled from a human donor in good health. Sequenced material: PBMCs.

The CDR3 reads CASSSTGQEPSGYTF. CDR3 coding DNA: TGTGCCAGCAGTTCAACGGGACAGGAACCCTCTGGCTACACCTTC. The rearrangement links TRBV28 to TRBJ1-2, with 8 bases that match TRBD1. The germline V gene encodes CDR1 MDHEN and CDR2 SYDVKM. The junction had 11 bases not matched to a gene; V was cut back by 4 bases and J by 7 bases. The CDR3 loop spans 15 amino acids.